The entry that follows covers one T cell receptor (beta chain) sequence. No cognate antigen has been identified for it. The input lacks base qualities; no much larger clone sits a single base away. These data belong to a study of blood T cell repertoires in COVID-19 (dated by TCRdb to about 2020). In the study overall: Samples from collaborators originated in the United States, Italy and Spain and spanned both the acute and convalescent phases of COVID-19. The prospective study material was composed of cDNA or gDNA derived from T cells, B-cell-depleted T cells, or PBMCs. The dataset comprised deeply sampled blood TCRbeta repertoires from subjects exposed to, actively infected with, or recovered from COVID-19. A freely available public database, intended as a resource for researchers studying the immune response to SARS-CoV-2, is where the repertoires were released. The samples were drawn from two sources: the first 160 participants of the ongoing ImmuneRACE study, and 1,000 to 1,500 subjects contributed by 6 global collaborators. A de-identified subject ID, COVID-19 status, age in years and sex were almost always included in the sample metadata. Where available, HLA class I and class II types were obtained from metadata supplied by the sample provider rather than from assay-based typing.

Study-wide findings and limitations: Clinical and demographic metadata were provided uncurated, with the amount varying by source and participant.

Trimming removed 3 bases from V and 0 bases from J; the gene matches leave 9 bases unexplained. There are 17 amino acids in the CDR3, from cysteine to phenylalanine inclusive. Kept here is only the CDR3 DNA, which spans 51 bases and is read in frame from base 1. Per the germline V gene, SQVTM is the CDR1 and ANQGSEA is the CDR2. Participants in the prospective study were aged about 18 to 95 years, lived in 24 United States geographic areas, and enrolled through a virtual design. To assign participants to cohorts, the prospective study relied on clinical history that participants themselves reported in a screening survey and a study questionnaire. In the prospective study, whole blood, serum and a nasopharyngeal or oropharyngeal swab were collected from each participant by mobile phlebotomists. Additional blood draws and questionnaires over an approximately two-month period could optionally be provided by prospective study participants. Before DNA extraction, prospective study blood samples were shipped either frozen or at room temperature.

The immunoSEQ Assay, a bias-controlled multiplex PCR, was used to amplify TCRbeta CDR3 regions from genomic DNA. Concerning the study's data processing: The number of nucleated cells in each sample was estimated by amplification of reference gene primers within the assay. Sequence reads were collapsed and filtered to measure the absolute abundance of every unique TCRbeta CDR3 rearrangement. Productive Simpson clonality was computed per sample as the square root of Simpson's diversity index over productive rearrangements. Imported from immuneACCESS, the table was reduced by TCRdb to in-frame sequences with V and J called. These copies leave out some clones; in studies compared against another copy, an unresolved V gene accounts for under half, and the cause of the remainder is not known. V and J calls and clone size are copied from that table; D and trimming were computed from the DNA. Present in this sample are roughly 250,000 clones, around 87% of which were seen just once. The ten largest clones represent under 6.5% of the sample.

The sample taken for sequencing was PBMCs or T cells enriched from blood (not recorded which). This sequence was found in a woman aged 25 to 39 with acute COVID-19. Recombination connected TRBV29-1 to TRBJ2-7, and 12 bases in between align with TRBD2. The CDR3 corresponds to CSVDGTSGRSGSYEQYF. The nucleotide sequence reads TGCAGCGTTGACGGAACTAGCGGGAGGTCGGGCTCCTACGAGCAGTACTTC.